This note documents a single T cell receptor beta chain sequence. Its antigen remains unidentified. This record comes from a study of cytotoxic CD8 clonotypes in ibrutinib-treated CLL. Study results and caveats: Clonality, elevated at ibrutinib response, dropped back toward baseline at progression. Researchers report that baseline clonality outpaced age-matched healthy donors and tracked circulating CD8+ T-cell counts. Sustained-remission and progressing patients' sampling times differed.

Trimming removed 0 bases from V and 9 bases from J; junction bases left unmatched: 6. Germline V gives CDR1 LGHNA, CDR2 YNFKEQ. The CDR3 runs to 16 residues. This table comes from immunoSEQ multiplex PCR, and its TCRdb copy is limited to in-frame clones, with some not included. The data hold approximately 50,000 clones, with over 60% observed a single time. Library input was about 1.8 micrograms of DNA from cryopreserved PBMCs. This TCR came from a human donor with chronic lymphocytic leukemia. The sequences come from PBMCs, collected after 12 months of ibrutinib treatment. The rearrangement joins TRBV4-2 to TRBJ1-6; 9 bases align to TRBD1. This chain's CDR3 is CASSQDSGTGISPLHF. The CDR3 nucleotides are TGTGCCAGCAGCCAAGATAGTGGGACAGGGATTTCACCCCTCCACTTT.